These 13 T cell receptor beta chains came from one sample sequenced in a study of siplizumab effects on memory and regulatory T cells. Repertoires were generated with immunoSEQ multiplex PCR, while TCRdb's copy carries only in-frame clones and drops some. Of around 110,000 clones in the sample, around 94% were seen once. Sequencing was carried out using non-Treg CD4+ T cells sorted from blood. Receptor source: a human donor in good health.

The chain recombines TRBV27 with TRBJ1-5; TRBD1 agrees at 7 bases. J gave up 0 bases and V 5 bases, and 10 bases lay outside the gene matches. The length of the CDR3 is 17 residues. Germline V gene lookup returns CDR1 MNHEY and CDR2 SMNVEV (reference sequence). The CDR3 DNA follows: TGTGCCAGCAGTCTTTCTGTCGGGACAGTTAGCAATCAGCCCCAGCATTTT. It yields the protein CASSLSVGTVSNQPQHF.

The chain recombines TRBV27 with TRBJ2-2; TRBD2 matches at 13 bases. CDR1 MNHEY and CDR2 SMNVEV come from the germline V gene (reference sequence). The length of the CDR3 is 16 residues. V gave up 5 bases and J gave up 6 bases; unmatched junction bases: 6. This CDR3 reads CASSRTSGRSAGELFF. The CDR3 DNA reads TGTGCCAGCAGTCGGACTAGCGGGAGATCCGCCGGGGAGCTGTTTTTT.

The chain couples TRBV5-8 to TRBJ2-2; D is unresolved. This CDR3 region has 14 residues. The V end lost 4 bases, the J end lost 6 bases, and 13 bases lay between the germline ends. CDR1 and CDR2 (germline): SGHTS, YDEGEE. The CDR3 is CASSLLVSPGELFF. In DNA form, the CDR3 reads TGTGCCAGCAGCCTCCTAGTTTCCCCCGGGGAGCTGTTTTTT.

The chain couples TRBV7-2 to TRBJ2-5; the match to TRBD2 covers 16 bases. The CDR3 totals 16 residues. Looked up from germline, CDR1 is SGHTA and CDR2 is FQGNSA. V gave up 5 bases and J gave up 4 bases; unmatched junction bases: 4. The CDR3 coding sequence is TGTGCCAGCAGCACGGGGACTAGCGGGGGGGCAGAGACCCAGTACTTC. Protein product: CASSTGTSGGAETQYF.

The V and J genes are TRBV5-1 and TRBJ2-7, with 9 bases matching TRBD2. CDR1 and CDR2 (germline): SGHRS, YFSETQ. The CDR3 is 15 amino acids. V gave up 5 bases and J gave up 1 base; unmatched junction bases: 7. CDR3 bases: TGCGCCAGCAGTCTTAGCGGGAGCCCTTCCTACGAGCAGTACTTC. Protein: CASSLSGSPSYEQYF.

The V and J genes are TRBV4-2 and TRBJ2-1, with 8 bases lining up with TRBD2. Germline V gene sequence: CDR1 LGHNA, CDR2 YNFKEQ. V gave up 11 bases and J gave up 0 bases; unmatched junction bases: 9. The CDR3 has 15 amino acids. In DNA, the CDR3 is TGTGCCGCCTCTAGCGGGCCTAGCTCCTACAATGAGCAGTTCTTC. Its translation is CAASSGPSSYNEQFF.

The J gene is TRBJ2-5, the V gene TRBV19; D unclear. In germline, CDR1 is LNHDA, CDR2 SQIVND (reference sequence). CDR3 length: 15 residues. Trimming removed 4 bases at V and 3 bases at J, with 15 bases between. CDR3 protein: CASSTPKDVKETQYF. The CDR3, as DNA: TGTGCCAGTAGTACCCCCAAGGACGTAAAAGAGACCCAGTACTTC.

This clone has just one count. The chain carries TRBV6-1 and TRBJ1-4; a weak D match, TRBD1 (5 bases). The V end lost 6 bases, the J end lost 8 bases, and 19 bases lay between the germline ends. CDR3 size: 15 residues. Germline CDR1 MNHNS, CDR2 SASEGT. CDR3 nucleotides: TGTGCCAGCAGCCTCGGGTCGCCGGGACTCGAAAAACTGTTTTTT. Its translation is CASSLGSPGLEKLFF.

The J gene is TRBJ2-7, the V gene TRBV14, with D unresolved. Germline loops: CDR1 SGHDN, CDR2 FVKESK. The CDR3 covers 11 residues. V dropped 6 bases and J dropped 5 bases, with 8 bases sitting between them. The CDR3, as DNA: TGTGCCAGCAGTCAGAGCCACGAGCAGTACTTC. Protein product: CASSQSHEQYF.

V is TRBV6-1 and J is TRBJ2-5; D uncertain. Looked up from germline, CDR1 is MNHNS and CDR2 is SASEGT. Trimming removed 5 bases from V and 5 bases from J, with 6 bases in between. The CDR3 consists of 11 residues. CDR3 DNA sequence: TGTGCCAGCAGTACTCGTGAGACCCAGTACTTC. Residues: CASSTRETQYF.

The V and J genes are TRBV11-1 and TRBJ2-3; 10 bases align to TRBD1. Germline CDR1 and CDR2: SGHAT and FQDESV (reference sequence). CDR3 length: 16 residues. V shed 5 bases and J 4 bases; nucleotides not matched to a gene: 9. The CDR3 DNA reads TGTGCCAGCAGCCCCCGAGACAGGGGGCTGGCAGATACGCAGTATTTT. It specifies CASSPRDRGLADTQYF.

The chain recombines TRBV2 with TRBJ2-3; no firm D call. The germline V gene has CDR1 SNHLY and CDR2 FYNNEI. This CDR3 is 12 amino acids long. Trimming took 4 bases from V and 3 from J, leaving 5 bases between them. CDR3 in amino acids: CASSVGTDTQYF. Here the CDR3 DNA reads TGTGCCAGCAGTGTGGGTACAGATACGCAGTATTTT. Complete variable domain (other parts from reference TRBV2 and TRBJ2-3): EPEVTQTPSHQVTQMGQEVILRCVPISNHLYFYWYRQILGQKVEFLVSFYNNEISEKSEIFDDQFSVERPDGSNFTLKIRSTKLEDSAMYFCASSVGTDTQYFGPGTRLTVL.

This rearrangement joins TRBV6-5 to TRBJ2-7, with D perhaps matching TRBD1 or TRBD2 (5 bases each). In germline, CDR1 is MNHEY, CDR2 SVGAGI. The CDR3 is 14 amino acids. Trimming left V 3 bases short and J 3 bases short, with 12 bases between. CDR3 nucleotides: TGTGCCAGCAGTTATCGGGACCGATACTACGAGCAGTACTTC. Translated, it gives CASSYRDRYYEQYF.